This TCR beta chain was found in a study of CD8+ T cells in alopecia areata. As for the study in general: A regimen of oral tofacitinib, 5 to 10 mg twice daily, was given to treated patients. Tofacitinib continued for 6 to 18 months and was then withheld for 6 months. Whole-study results and caveats: Scalp samples also yield sequences of resident alphabeta T cells from normal skin.

A note on this clone: Its antigen is unidentified. Other DNA sequences in the sample encode the same CDR3.

This CDR3 contains 12 residues. Germline assignment: CDR1 GTSNPN and CDR2 SVGIG (reference sequence). V shed 1 base and J shed 2 bases, with 5 bases lying between them. Extraction of RNA preceded its reverse transcription into cDNA, which served as the sequencing template. The protocol was immunoSEQ multiplex PCR, while the TCRdb copy is restricted to in-frame clones and leaves out a portion. The table records fewer than 250,000 clones, under 70% of them present only once. This sample's treatment: oral pan-JAK inhibitor, 5-10 mg twice daily. This sequence joins TRBV30 and TRBJ1-2, with no clear D. The source was CD4+ T cells sorted from blood, collected at week 4, from a patient treated with tofacitinib. This clonotype originated in a human donor with alopecia areata. CDR3: CAWSGANYGYTF. The DNA for the CDR3 is TGTGCCTGGAGTGGGGCAAACTATGGCTACACCTTC.